This T cell receptor beta chain was sequenced during a study of tumor-infiltrating lymphocytes in localized non-small cell lung cancer. This table comes from immunoSEQ multiplex PCR, and its TCRdb copy is limited to in-frame clones, with some not included. Of around 15,000 clones in the sample, more than 70% were seen once. Trimming removed 5 bases from V and 9 bases from J; junction bases left unmatched: 6. The germline V gene has CDR1 LNHDA and CDR2 SQIVND (reference sequence). The CDR3 has 13 residues. Whole-study findings and limits: Each assay used a separate piece of the same tissue. TCRbeta sequencing showed higher T cell infiltration in tumors than uninvolved lung. No T-cell fraction difference was seen between IM1 and IM2 tumors.

For this clone: Its specificity is not known.

The specimen was uninvolved lung tissue not adjacent to the tumor. This receptor was obtained from a human donor with non-small cell lung cancer. V is TRBV19 and J is TRBJ2-1, with 8 bases lining up with TRBD1. This chain's CDR3 is CASSGQGISEQFF. CDR3 in DNA: TGTGCCAGTAGTGGACAGGGTATAAGTGAGCAGTTCTTC.